Here is one TCR beta chain with its context. There are 16 residues in the CDR3. V shed 0 bases and J 6 bases; nucleotides not matched to a gene: 8. CDR1 and CDR2 (germline): SGHRS, YFSETQ. Sequencing targeted expressed TCRB transcripts, as all isolated RNA had been reverse transcribed. Method: immunoSEQ multiplex PCR; TCRdb's copy keeps in-frame clones and lacks some. Of 900,000 or so clones listed, roughly 15% are singletons. The sample belongs to a study of beta chain features in type 1 diabetes. Purities over 98% were achieved in all sorted populations. This chain connects TRBV5-1 to TRBJ2-1; 8 bases align to TRBD2. This sequence originates from a woman aged 18-29 years in good health. The sample comprised naive CD4+ T cells from blood. The chain's CDR3 is CASSLAAGTSGNEQFF. CDR3 nucleotide sequence: TGCGCCAGCAGCTTGGCCGCCGGGACTAGTGGCAATGAGCAGTTCTTC.